This T cell receptor beta chain was obtained from a study of blood T cell repertoires in COVID-19. Clones were read by immunoSEQ multiplex PCR, and TCRdb kept only the in-frame ones, dropping some. The repertoire holds tens of thousands of clones, with roughly 84% as singletons. This CDR3 has 12 amino acids. Germline V gene data show CDR1 as SNHLY and CDR2 as FYNNEI. V was cut by 0 bases and J by 4 bases, with 3 bases left in between. The specimen was peripheral blood. The chain joins TRBV2 to TRBJ1-2; no reliable D call. The TCR originated in a woman aged 60-75 years with acute or convalescent COVID-19. Here the CDR3 DNA reads TGTGCCAGCAGTGAAGCGGCCTATGGCTACACCTTC. It yields the protein CASSEAAYGYTF.